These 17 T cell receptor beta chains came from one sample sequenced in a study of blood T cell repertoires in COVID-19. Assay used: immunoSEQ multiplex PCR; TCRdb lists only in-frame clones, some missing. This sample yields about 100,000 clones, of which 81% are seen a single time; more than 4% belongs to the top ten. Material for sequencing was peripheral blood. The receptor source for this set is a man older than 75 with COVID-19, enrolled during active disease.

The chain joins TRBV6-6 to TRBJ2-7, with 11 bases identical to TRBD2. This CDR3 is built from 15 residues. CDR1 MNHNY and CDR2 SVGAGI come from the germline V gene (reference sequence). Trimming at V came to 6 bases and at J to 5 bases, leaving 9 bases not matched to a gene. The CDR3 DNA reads TGTGCCAGCAGGTATAGCGGGGGGGCTCGTAACGAGCAGTACTTC. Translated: CASRYSGGARNEQYF.

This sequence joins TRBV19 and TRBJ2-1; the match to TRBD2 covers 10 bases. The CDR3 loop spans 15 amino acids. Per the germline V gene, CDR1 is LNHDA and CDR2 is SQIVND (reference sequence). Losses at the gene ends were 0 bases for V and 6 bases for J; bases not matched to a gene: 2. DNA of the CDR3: TGTGCCAGTAGTATAGAACTAGCGGGGAGCAATGAGCAGTTCTTC. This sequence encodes CASSIELAGSNEQFF.

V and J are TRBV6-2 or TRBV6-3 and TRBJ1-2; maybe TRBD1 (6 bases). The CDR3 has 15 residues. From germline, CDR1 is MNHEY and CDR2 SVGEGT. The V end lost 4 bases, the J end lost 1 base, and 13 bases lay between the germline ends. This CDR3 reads CASSSPSQGNYGYTF. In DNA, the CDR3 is TGTGCCAGCAGTTCCCCGTCACAGGGTAACTATGGCTACACCTTC.

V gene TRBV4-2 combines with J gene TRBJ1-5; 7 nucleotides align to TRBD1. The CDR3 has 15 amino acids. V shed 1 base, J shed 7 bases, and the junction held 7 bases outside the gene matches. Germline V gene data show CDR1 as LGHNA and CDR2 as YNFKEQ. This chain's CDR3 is CASSQGQGGEQPQHF. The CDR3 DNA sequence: TGTGCCAGCAGCCAAGGACAGGGTGGGGAGCAGCCCCAGCATTTT.

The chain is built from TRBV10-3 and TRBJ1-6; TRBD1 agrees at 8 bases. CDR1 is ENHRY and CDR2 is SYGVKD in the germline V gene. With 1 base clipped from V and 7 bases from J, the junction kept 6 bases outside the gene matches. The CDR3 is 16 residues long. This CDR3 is CAISELAHRGNSPLHF. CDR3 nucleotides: TGTGCCATCAGTGAGTTGGCCCACAGGGGGAATTCACCCCTCCACTTT.

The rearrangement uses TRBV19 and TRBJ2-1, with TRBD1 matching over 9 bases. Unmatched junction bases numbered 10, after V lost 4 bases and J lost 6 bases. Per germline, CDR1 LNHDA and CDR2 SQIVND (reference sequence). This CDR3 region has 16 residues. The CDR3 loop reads CASSTPQGAASNEQFF. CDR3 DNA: TGTGCCAGTAGTACCCCACAGGGGGCGGCAAGCAATGAGCAGTTCTTC.

This chain's CDR3 is CASSDQWATSGYTF. The CDR3 nucleotides are TGTGCCAGCAGTGACCAGTGGGCGACGAGTGGCTACACCTTC. The rearrangement links TRBV2 to TRBJ1-2, with D hard to call. Trimming pared 3 bases from V and 7 bases from J, leaving 15 bases between. The CDR3 covers 14 residues. Germline CDR1 SNHLY, CDR2 FYNNEI.

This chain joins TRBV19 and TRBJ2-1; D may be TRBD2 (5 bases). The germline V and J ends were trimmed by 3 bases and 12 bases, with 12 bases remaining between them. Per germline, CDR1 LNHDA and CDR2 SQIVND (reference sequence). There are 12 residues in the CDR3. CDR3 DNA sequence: TGTGCCAGTAGTATGACGTCCGGACTGCAGTTCTTC. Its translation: CASSMTSGLQFF.

The chain's CDR3 is CAWSVGGLAGEQYF. The CDR3 DNA reads TGTGCCTGGAGTGTAGGGGGACTAGCGGGCGAGCAGTACTTC. The J gene is TRBJ2-7, the V gene TRBV30; TRBD2 matches 12 bases. V lost 0 bases and J lost 6; bases outside the gene matches: 3. This CDR3 region has 14 residues. Germline V lookup: CDR1 GTSNPN, CDR2 SVGIG (reference sequence).

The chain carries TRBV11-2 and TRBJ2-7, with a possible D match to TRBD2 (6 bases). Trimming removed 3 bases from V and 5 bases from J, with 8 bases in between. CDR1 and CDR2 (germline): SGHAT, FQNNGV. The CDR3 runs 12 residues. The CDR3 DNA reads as TGTGCCAGCAGCTTGACGGGAGACGAGCAGTACTTC. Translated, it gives CASSLTGDEQYF. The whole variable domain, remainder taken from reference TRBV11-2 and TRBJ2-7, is EAGVAQSPRYKIIEKRQSVAFWCNPISGHATLYWYQQILGQGPKLLIQFQNNGVVDDSQLPKDRFSAERLKGVDSTLKIQPAKLEDSAVYLCASSLTGDEQYFGPGTRLTVT.

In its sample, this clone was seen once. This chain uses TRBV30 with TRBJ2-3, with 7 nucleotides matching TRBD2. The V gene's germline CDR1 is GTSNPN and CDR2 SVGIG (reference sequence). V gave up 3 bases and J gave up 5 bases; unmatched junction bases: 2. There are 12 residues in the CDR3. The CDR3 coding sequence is TGTGCCTGGAGGTGGGGGGGAGATACGCAGTATTTT. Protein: CAWRWGGDTQYF.

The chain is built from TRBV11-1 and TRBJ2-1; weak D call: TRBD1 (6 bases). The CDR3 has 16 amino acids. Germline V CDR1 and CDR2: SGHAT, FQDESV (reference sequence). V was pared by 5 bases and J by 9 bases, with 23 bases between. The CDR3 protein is CASSLTETRLRGEQFF. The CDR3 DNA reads TGTGCCAGCAGCCTGACCGAAACAAGGCTCAGGGGTGAGCAGTTCTTC.

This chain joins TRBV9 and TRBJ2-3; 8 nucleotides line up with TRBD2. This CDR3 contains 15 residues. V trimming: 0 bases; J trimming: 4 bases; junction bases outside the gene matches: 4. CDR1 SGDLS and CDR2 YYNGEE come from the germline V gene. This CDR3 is CASSVGPGGPDTQYF. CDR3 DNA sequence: TGTGCCAGCAGCGTAGGTCCGGGGGGGCCAGATACGCAGTATTTT.

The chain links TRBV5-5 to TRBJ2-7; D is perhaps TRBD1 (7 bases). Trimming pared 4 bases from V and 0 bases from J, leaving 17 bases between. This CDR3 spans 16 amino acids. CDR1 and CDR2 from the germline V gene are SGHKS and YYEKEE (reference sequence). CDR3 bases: TGTGCCAGCAGCCCCAGGGGGGTACTTGACTCCTACGAGCAGTACTTC. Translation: CASSPRGVLDSYEQYF.

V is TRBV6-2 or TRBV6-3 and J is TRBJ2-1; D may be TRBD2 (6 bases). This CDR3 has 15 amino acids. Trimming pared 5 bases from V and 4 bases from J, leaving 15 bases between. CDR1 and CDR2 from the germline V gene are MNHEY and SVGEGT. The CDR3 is CASSPSGGVYNEQFF. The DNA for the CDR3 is TGTGCCAGCAGTCCCTCCGGCGGGGTTTACAATGAGCAGTTCTTC.

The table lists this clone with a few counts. For the CDR3, the DNA is TGTGCCAGCAGTGCCTACGGGACAGGGGGCATTATTAGGCAGCCCCAGCATTTT. It is translated as CASSAYGTGGIIRQPQHF. The chain carries TRBV27 and TRBJ1-5; 12 bases agree with TRBD1. The CDR3 has 18 residues. Germline V gene lookup returns CDR1 MNHEY and CDR2 SMNVEV (reference sequence). V trimming: 5 bases; J trimming: 7 bases; junction bases outside the gene matches: 15.

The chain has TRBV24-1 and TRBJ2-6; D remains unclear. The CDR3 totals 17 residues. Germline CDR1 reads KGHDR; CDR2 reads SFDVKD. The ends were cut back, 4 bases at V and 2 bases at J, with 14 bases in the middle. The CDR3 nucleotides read TGTGCCACCAGTGAACCAAGAGGAGAGGCTGGGGCCAACGTCCTGACTTTC. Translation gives CATSEPRGEAGANVLTF.